These 4 T cell receptor beta chains were sequenced from one sample in a study of early T cells in non-severe SARS-CoV-2 infection. TCRdb redid the calling of the 5' RACE reads with MiXCR, one entry per CDR3 protein. The repertoire consists of tens of thousands of distinct CDR3 sequences, with about 5.2% occurring once and the leading ten covering roughly 5.4%. The sample was whole blood, taken at baseline. The receptors were sampled from an adult who was a healthcare worker with PCR-confirmed SARS-CoV-2 infection or an uninfected control (not recorded which).

This clonotype was seen repeatedly, ten times or more. J is TRBJ2-3 and V is TRBV5-1; TRBD2 matches 9 bases. The V gene end was trimmed by 5 bases and the J gene end by 2 bases; junction bases not matched to a gene: 9. This CDR3 is 16 amino acids long. Per germline, CDR1 SGHRS and CDR2 YFSETQ. This chain's CDR3 is CASSPGTSLITDTQYF. The CDR3 region has the DNA TGCGCCAGCAGTCCCGGGACTAGCTTGATCACAGATACGCAGTATTTT.

Many counts were recorded for this clonotype. This chain links TRBV28 with TRBJ2-6, with a possible D match to TRBD2 (5 bases). The CDR3 runs to 19 residues. Per germline, CDR1 MDHEN and CDR2 SYDVKM. With 3 bases removed from V and 0 bases from J, the gap between germline ends came to 18 bases. The CDR3 bases are TGTGCCAGCAGTTTCCTAACGGGAAAGGCGAGCTCTGGGGCCAACGTCCTGACTTTC. Translation: CASSFLTGKASSGANVLTF.

This clonotype was detected many times. This chain links TRBV10-3 with TRBJ1-1; weak D call: TRBD1 (5 bases). V lost 2 bases and J 3 bases, leaving 10 bases between the germline ends. The CDR3 is 14 amino acids. Per germline, CDR1 ENHRY and CDR2 SYGVKD. The CDR3 protein is CAISERMTDTEAFF. The CDR3 bases are TGTGCCATCAGTGAGCGGATGACAGACACTGAAGCTTTCTTT.

The table lists this clonotype with many counts. The genes are TRBV7-3 and TRBJ1-2, with 8 bases matching TRBD1. J lost 6 bases, V lost 2 bases, and 2 bases had no gene match. The germline V gene has CDR1 SGHTA and CDR2 FQGTGA. The CDR3 length is 13 residues. The CDR3 is CASSLQTGDGYTF. DNA for the CDR3: TGTGCCAGCAGCTTACAGACAGGGGATGGCTACACCTTC.